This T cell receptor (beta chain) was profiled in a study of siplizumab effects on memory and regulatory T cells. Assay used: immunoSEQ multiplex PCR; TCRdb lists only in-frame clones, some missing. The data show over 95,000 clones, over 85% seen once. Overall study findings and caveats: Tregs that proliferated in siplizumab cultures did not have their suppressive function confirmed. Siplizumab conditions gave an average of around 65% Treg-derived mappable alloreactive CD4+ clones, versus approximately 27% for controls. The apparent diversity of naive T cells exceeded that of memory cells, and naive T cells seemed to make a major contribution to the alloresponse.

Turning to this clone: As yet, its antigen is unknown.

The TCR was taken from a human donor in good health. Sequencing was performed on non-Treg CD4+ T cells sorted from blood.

The CDR3 spells CASSLGRDRVEEKLFF. For the CDR3, the DNA is TGTGCCAGCAGCCTTGGGCGGGACAGGGTGGAAGAAAAACTGTTTTTT. V gene TRBV7-9 combines with J gene TRBJ1-4, with 9 bases aligning to TRBD1. V was clipped by 5 bases and J by 8 bases; unmatched bases: 12. The CDR3 is 16 amino acids. Germline loops: CDR1 SEHNR, CDR2 FQNEAQ (reference sequence).